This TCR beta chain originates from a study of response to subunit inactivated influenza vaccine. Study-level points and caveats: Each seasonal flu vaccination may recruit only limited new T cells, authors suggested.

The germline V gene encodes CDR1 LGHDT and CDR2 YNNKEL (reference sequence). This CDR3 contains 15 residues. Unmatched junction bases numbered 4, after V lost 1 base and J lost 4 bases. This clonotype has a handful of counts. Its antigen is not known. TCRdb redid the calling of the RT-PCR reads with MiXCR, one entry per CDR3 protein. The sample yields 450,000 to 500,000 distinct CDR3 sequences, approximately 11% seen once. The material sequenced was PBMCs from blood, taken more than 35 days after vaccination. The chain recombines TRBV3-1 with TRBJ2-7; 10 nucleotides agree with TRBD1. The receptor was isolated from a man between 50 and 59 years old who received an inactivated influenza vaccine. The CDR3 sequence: CASSQVGTGAYEQYF. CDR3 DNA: TGTGCCAGCAGCCAAGTCGGGACAGGGGCTTACGAGCAGTACTTC.